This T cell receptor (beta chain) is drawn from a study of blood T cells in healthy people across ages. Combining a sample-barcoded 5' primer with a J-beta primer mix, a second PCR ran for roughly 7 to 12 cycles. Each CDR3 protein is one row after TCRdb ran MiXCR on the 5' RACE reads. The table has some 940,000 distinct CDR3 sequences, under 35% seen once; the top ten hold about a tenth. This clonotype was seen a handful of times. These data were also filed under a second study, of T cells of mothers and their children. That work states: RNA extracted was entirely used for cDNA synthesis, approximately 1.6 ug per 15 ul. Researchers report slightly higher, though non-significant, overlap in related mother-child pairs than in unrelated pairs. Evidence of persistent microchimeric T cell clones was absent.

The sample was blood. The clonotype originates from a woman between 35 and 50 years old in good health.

The chain's CDR3 is CASSSGRGYTF. The CDR3 nucleotides read TGTGCCAGCAGTTCCGGGCGTGGCTACACCTTC. This sequence joins TRBV6-2 or TRBV6-3 and TRBJ1-2; no firm D call. The CDR3 totals 11 residues. Between the trimmed V and J ends, which lost 4 bases and 7 bases, there was a span of 7 bases. Germline V gene sequence: CDR1 MNHEY, CDR2 SVGEGT.